Shown below are 25 T cell receptor beta chains from a single sample sequenced in a study of radiation and T cells in renal cell carcinoma. Sequencing was performed with immunoSEQ multiplex PCR; in TCRdb, only in-frame clones are kept and a portion is missing. The table records 100,000 to 150,000 clones, 88% of them present only once. As to time point: blood 2 weeks post-SBRT. Noted treatment: 15 Gy SBRT to primary tumor, nephrectomy 4 weeks later. The sequences come from blood, collected from a patient whose treatment included radiotherapy and nephrectomy. Every receptor here comes from a woman in her seventies with renal cell carcinoma.

This rearrangement joins TRBV30 to TRBJ2-7, with D tentatively TRBD1 (6 bases). Trimming pared 1 base from V and 3 bases from J, leaving 7 bases between. The CDR3 loop spans 12 amino acids. Germline CDR1 reads GTSNPN; CDR2 reads SVGIG (reference sequence). The CDR3 DNA is TGTGCCTGGAGTGAGACAGGCTACGAGCAGTACTTC. Amino acids: CAWSETGYEQYF.

The rearrangement uses TRBV6-4 and TRBJ2-7; 7 nucleotides match TRBD2. With V trimmed by 7 bases and J by 7 bases, 25 bases remained unmatched. The CDR3 length is 18 residues. The V gene's germline CDR1 is MRHNA and CDR2 SNTAGT. Here the CDR3 reads CASTALGSKNRQAGEQYF. CDR3 DNA sequence: TGTGCCAGCACTGCTCTGGGGAGCAAAAACCGACAAGCGGGAGAGCAGTACTTC.

The rearrangement links TRBV6-4 to TRBJ2-1, with 11 bases aligning to TRBD2. There are 15 residues in the CDR3. V lost 3 bases to trimming and J lost 6 bases; unmatched junction nucleotides: 4. Germline assignment: CDR1 MRHNA and CDR2 SNTAGT. The CDR3 bases are TGTGCCAGCAGTGAATCTCTAGCGGGGGGCAATGAGCAGTTCTTC. It translates to CASSESLAGGNEQFF.

A single count supports this clone. The genes are TRBV5-6 and TRBJ1-4, with a tentative D call TRBD1 (5 bases). V lost 2 bases and J 6 bases, leaving 14 bases between the germline ends. Germline V lookup: CDR1 SGHDT, CDR2 YYEEEE. This CDR3 has 15 amino acids. The CDR3, as DNA: TGTGCCAGCAGCTTTATGGGGCTATGGGATGAAAAACTGTTTTTT. Protein product: CASSFMGLWDEKLFF. The whole variable domain, remainder taken from reference TRBV5-6 and TRBJ1-4, is DAGVTQSPTHLIKTRGQQVTLRCSPKSGHDTVSWYQQALGQGPQFIFQYYEEEERQRGNFPDRFSGHQFPNYSSELNVNALLLGDSALYLCASSFMGLWDEKLFFGSGTQLSVL.

The rearrangement links TRBV19 to TRBJ1-1; 8 bases align to TRBD1. Germline V lookup: CDR1 LNHDA, CDR2 SQIVND (reference sequence). Trimming cost V 4 bases and J 5 bases; bases outside gene matches: 6. The CDR3 sequence is 14 residues long. This CDR3 reads CASSRRDRRTEAFF. In nucleotides, the CDR3 is TGTGCCAGTAGTAGACGGGACAGGAGGACTGAAGCTTTCTTT.

The rearrangement joins TRBV28 to TRBJ1-6; D gene unclear. CDR3 length: 14 amino acids. Between the trimmed V and J ends, which lost 6 bases and 10 bases, there was a span of 16 bases. The germline gives CDR1 MDHEN, CDR2 SYDVKM. CDR3 loop: CASSPRMGLSPLHF. DNA for the CDR3: TGTGCCAGCAGCCCCCGGATGGGGTTATCACCCCTCCACTTT.

The chain couples TRBV10-3 to TRBJ2-3; 8 bases are shared with TRBD2. The germline CDR1 and CDR2 sequences are ENHRY and SYGVKD. V gave up 2 bases and J gave up 0 bases; unmatched junction bases: 1. The CDR3 sequence is 15 residues long. Written as DNA, the CDR3 is TGTGCCATCAGTGAGGGCGGGGGGAGCACAGATACGCAGTATTTT. This encodes CAISEGGGSTDTQYF.

The chain carries TRBV7-9 and TRBJ2-2; no firm D call. Germline V lookup: CDR1 SEHNR, CDR2 FQNEAQ (reference sequence). Trimming left V 9 bases short and J 4 bases short, with 9 bases between. This CDR3 has 12 residues. The CDR3 is CARDPGTGELFF. The CDR3 bases are TGTGCCAGGGACCCGGGCACCGGGGAGCTGTTTTTT.

The CDR3 sequence: CASSLGDRGGEKLFF. For the CDR3, the DNA is TGTGCCAGCAGTTTGGGGGACAGGGGCGGTGAAAAACTGTTTTTT. V is TRBV27 and J is TRBJ1-4; 10 bases match TRBD1. From germline, CDR1 is MNHEY and CDR2 SMNVEV (reference sequence). Losses at the gene ends were 3 bases for V and 7 bases for J; bases not matched to a gene: 5. The CDR3 loop spans 15 amino acids.

The chain employs TRBV28 and TRBJ1-2, with unresolved D. The germline V and J ends were trimmed by 6 bases and 6 bases, with 20 bases remaining between them. Germline lookup yields CDR1 MDHEN and CDR2 SYDVKM. The CDR3 spans 15 residues. CDR3 bases: TGTGCCAGCAGGGACTTACTCCGGGCACGGGATGGCTACACCTTC. This gives the protein CASRDLLRARDGYTF.

V and J are TRBV7-8 and TRBJ1-5; 10 nucleotides align to TRBD1. CDR1 is SGHVS and CDR2 is FQNEAQ in the germline V gene. V was clipped by 5 bases and J by 6 bases; unmatched bases: 7. This CDR3 contains 15 residues. This CDR3 is CASSRRDRGFQPQHF. In DNA form, the CDR3 reads TGTGCCAGCAGCCGCCGGGACAGGGGATTTCAGCCCCAGCATTTT.

The genes are TRBV4-2 and TRBJ1-5, with D possibly matching TRBD1 (6 bases). V lost 0 bases and J lost 11, with 17 bases in between. The germline V gene has CDR1 LGHNA and CDR2 YNFKEQ. CDR3 length equals 15 residues. The chain's CDR3 is CASSQDRGYPRAQHF. The CDR3 DNA follows: TGTGCCAGCAGCCAAGATAGGGGGTACCCACGGGCCCAGCATTTT.

This rearrangement joins TRBV7-2 to TRBJ2-3; possibly TRBD2 for D (5 bases). CDR3 length equals 15 residues. The V end was cut by 2 bases, the J end by 0 bases, with 9 bases between. The germline V gene has CDR1 SGHTA and CDR2 FQGNSA. CDR3 nucleotides: TGTGCCAGCAGCTTAATAAGGACTAGCACAGATACGCAGTATTTT. Protein sequence: CASSLIRTSTDTQYF.

This clone was recorded only once. The rearrangement links TRBV6-5 to TRBJ1-6; 8 nucleotides agree with TRBD1. This CDR3 has 13 residues. The germline V gene encodes CDR1 MNHEY and CDR2 SVGAGI. The junction had 1 base not matched to a gene; V was cut back by 8 bases and J by 4 bases. CDR3 DNA sequence: TGTGCCAGCGGGGACAGGTATAATTCACCCCTCCACTTT. Translation: CASGDRYNSPLHF.

The chain employs TRBV30 and TRBJ2-1; D unclear. The germline gives CDR1 GTSNPN, CDR2 SVGIG (reference sequence). Trimming pared 0 bases from V and 0 bases from J, leaving 6 bases between. The CDR3 runs to 14 residues. CDR3 loop: CAWSVGHSYNEQFF. Written as DNA, the CDR3 is TGTGCCTGGAGTGTCGGCCACTCCTACAATGAGCAGTTCTTC.

The chain recombines TRBV7-2 with TRBJ1-4; no definite D call. The CDR3 has 15 residues. V lost 4 bases, J lost 4 bases, and 13 bases lay in between. Germline CDR1 SGHTA, CDR2 FQGNSA. CDR3 residues: CASSSQTRVNEKLFF. CDR3 bases: TGTGCCAGCAGCTCCCAGACAAGAGTTAATGAAAAACTGTTTTTT.

This chain joins TRBV12-5 and TRBJ2-7; TRBD2 matches at 7 bases. After removal of 8 bases from V and 2 bases from J, the junction contained 6 bases not matched to a gene. Germline V gene data show CDR1 as LGHNT and CDR2 as FRNRAP. CDR3 length: 13 residues. In DNA, the CDR3 is TGTGCTAGTTCCCGCGGGACTACCTACGAGCAGTACTTC. Amino acids: CASSRGTTYEQYF.

This chain connects TRBV30 to TRBJ2-5; D may be TRBD2 (6 bases). The ends were cut back, 4 bases at V and 3 bases at J, with 6 bases in the middle. Germline V gene data show CDR1 as GTSNPN and CDR2 as SVGIG (reference sequence). CDR3 length: 11 amino acids. The CDR3 DNA follows: TGTGCCTGGACGGGGGAAGAGACCCAGTACTTC. Its protein is CAWTGEETQYF.

This sequence joins TRBV7-2 and TRBJ2-3; D call uncertain. Trimming cost V 4 bases and J 7 bases, with 9 bases left between them. Germline CDR1 and CDR2: SGHTA and FQGNSA. CDR3 size: 12 residues. This CDR3 is CASSSDLNTQYF. The CDR3 DNA is TGTGCCAGCAGCTCCGACCTTAATACGCAGTATTTT.

This rearrangement joins TRBV30 to TRBJ1-1, with D uncertain. The CDR3 sequence is 11 residues long. Germline CDR1 GTSNPN, CDR2 SVGIG (reference sequence). V dropped 2 bases and J dropped 8 bases, with 9 bases sitting between them. In nucleotides, the CDR3 is TGTGCCTGGAGTAGGGCGTGGGAAGCTTTCTTT. Protein: CAWSRAWEAFF.

V is TRBV5-4 and J is TRBJ1-2, with 8 bases aligning to TRBD1. This CDR3 comprises 14 residues. Germline CDR1 is SGHNT and CDR2 is YYREEE (reference sequence). The V segment lost 5 bases and the J segment 8 bases; nucleotides outside the gene matches: 11. The CDR3 coding sequence is TGTGCCAGCAGGCCCGACAGGGGATTGGGAGGCTACACCTTC. Translation gives CASRPDRGLGGYTF.

The V call is TRBV7-2, the J call TRBJ1-5; D is unclear. The V end lost 4 bases, the J end lost 1 base, and 11 bases lay between the germline ends. This CDR3 spans 15 amino acids. The germline gives CDR1 SGHTA, CDR2 FQGNSA. The CDR3 DNA sequence: TGTGCCAGCAGCTCCCGGGCCGGGAGCAATCAGCCCCAGCATTTT. It is translated as CASSSRAGSNQPQHF.

This sequence joins TRBV4-2 and TRBJ2-2; 9 bases agree with TRBD1. With V trimmed by 5 bases and J by 6 bases, 19 bases remained unmatched. Germline CDR1 reads LGHNA; CDR2 reads YNFKEQ. The CDR3 is made up of 19 amino acids. The CDR3 DNA follows: TGTGCCAGCAGCTCCCAAGGACAGGGGATTTCAATGGACGCCGGGGAGCTGTTTTTT. Its protein product is CASSSQGQGISMDAGELFF.

The chain has TRBV4-3 and TRBJ2-5; D might be TRBD2 (5 bases). CDR3 size: 13 residues. V lost 2 bases and J lost 7, with 11 bases in between. The germline gives CDR1 LGHNA, CDR2 YSLEER. This CDR3 is CASSQLAWGTQYF. The CDR3 bases are TGCGCCAGCAGCCAACTAGCTTGGGGGACCCAGTACTTC.

The rearrangement links TRBV14 to TRBJ1-5; D remains ambiguous. The V gene lost 0 bases and the J gene lost 7 bases, with 7 bases spanning the gap. Germline V lookup: CDR1 SGHDN, CDR2 FVKESK. The CDR3 runs to 13 residues. The CDR3 DNA reads as TGTGCCAGCAGCCAAGAAGGGAGGCAGCCCCAGCATTTT. Translating gives CASSQEGRQPQHF.